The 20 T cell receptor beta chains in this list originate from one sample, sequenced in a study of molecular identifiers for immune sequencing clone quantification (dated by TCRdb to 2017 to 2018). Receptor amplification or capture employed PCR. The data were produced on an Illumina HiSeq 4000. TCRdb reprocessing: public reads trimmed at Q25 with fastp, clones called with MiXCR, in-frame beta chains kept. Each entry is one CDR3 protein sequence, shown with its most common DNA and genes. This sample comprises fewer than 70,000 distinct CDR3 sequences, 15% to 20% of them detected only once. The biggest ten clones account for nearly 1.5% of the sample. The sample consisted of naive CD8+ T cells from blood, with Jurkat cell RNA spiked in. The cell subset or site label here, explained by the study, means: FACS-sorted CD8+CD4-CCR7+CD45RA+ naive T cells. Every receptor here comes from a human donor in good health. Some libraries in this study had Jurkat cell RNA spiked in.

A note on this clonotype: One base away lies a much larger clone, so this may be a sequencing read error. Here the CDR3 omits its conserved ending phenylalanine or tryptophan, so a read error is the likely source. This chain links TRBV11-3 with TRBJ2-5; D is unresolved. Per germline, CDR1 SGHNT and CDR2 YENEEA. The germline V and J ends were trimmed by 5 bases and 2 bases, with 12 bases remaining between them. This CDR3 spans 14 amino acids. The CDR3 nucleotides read TGTGCCAGCAGCCGAGTCCCGTGGCAAGAGACCCAGTACCTC. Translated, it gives CASSRVPWQETQYL.

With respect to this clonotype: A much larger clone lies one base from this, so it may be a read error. For the CDR3, the DNA is TGTGCCGGCAGCTTAGGGTCCGCGGGAATCCACGAGCAGTGCTTC. It is translated as CAGSLGSAGIHEQCF. The V and J genes are TRBV7-2 and TRBJ2-7, with TRBD2 as a possible D gene (6 bases). The CDR3 sequence is 15 residues long. The germline V gene encodes CDR1 SGHTA and CDR2 FQGNSA.

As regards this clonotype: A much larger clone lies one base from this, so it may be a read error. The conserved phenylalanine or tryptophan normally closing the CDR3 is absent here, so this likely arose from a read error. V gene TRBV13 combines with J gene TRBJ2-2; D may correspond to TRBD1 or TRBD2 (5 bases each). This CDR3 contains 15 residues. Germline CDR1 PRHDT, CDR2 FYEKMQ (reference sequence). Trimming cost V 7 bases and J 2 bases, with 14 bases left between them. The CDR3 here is CASTLGPINTGELFS. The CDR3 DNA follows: TGTGCCAGCACCCTGGGACCTATTAACACCGGGGAGCTGTTTTCT.

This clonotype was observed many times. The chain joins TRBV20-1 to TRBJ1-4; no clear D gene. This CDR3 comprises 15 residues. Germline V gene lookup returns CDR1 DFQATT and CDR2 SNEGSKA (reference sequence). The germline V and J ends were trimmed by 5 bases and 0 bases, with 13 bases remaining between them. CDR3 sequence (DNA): TGCAGTGCTTTGAGGACGGCTGCAACTAATGAAAAACTGTTTTTT. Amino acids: CSALRTAATNEKLFF.

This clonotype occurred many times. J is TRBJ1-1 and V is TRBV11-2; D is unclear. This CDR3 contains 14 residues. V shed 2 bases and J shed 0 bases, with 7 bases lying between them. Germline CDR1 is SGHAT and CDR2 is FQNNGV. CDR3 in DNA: TGTGCCAGCAGCTTATGGGGTATGAACACTGAAGCTTTCTTT. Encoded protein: CASSLWGMNTEAFF.

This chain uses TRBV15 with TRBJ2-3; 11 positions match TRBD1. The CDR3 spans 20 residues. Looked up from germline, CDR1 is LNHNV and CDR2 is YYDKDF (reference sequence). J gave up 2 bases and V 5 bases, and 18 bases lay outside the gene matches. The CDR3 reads CATSGRDRGAQILVTDTQYF. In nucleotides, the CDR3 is TGTGCCACCAGCGGCCGGGACAGGGGGGCCCAAATACTTGTCACAGATACGCAGTATTTT.

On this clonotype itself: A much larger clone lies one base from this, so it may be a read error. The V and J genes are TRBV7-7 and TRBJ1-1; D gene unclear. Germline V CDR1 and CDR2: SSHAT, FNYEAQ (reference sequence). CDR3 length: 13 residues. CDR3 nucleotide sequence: TGTGCCTGCAGCTTAGCTCTGAACACTGAAGCTTTCTTT. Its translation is CACSLALNTEAFF.

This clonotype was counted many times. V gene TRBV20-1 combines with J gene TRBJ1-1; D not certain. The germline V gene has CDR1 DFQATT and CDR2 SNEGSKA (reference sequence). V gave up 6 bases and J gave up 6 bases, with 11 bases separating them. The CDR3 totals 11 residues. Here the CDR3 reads CSAKRGPEAFF. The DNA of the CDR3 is TGCAGTGCAAAGCGCGGGCCTGAAGCTTTCTTT.

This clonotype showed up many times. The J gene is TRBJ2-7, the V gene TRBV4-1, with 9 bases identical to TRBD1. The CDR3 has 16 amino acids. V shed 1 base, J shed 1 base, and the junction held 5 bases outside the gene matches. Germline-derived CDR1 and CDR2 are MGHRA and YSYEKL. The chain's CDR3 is CASSQVEDRGSYEQYF. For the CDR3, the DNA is TGCGCCAGCAGCCAAGTTGAGGACAGGGGTTCCTACGAGCAGTACTTC.

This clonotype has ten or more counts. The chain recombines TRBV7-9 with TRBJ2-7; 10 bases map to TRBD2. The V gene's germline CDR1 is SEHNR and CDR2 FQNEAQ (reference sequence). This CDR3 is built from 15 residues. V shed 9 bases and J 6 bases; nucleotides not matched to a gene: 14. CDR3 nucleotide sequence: TGTGCCAGTACTTGGACTAGCGGCCCACAGTTCGAGCAGTACTTC. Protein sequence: CASTWTSGPQFEQYF. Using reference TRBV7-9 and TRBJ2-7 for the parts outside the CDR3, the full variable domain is DTGVSQNPRHKITKRGQNVTFRCDPISEHNRLYWYRQTLGQGPEFLTYFQNEAQLEKSRLLSDRFSAERPKGSFSTLEIQRTEQGDSAMYLCASTWTSGPQFEQYFGPGTRLTVT.

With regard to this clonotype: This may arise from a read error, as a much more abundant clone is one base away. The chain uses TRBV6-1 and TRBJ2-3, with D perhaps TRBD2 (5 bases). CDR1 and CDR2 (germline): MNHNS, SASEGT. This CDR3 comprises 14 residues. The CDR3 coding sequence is TGTGCCAGCAGTACGACGGGATACACAGATACGCGGTATTTT. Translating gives CASSTTGYTDTRYF.

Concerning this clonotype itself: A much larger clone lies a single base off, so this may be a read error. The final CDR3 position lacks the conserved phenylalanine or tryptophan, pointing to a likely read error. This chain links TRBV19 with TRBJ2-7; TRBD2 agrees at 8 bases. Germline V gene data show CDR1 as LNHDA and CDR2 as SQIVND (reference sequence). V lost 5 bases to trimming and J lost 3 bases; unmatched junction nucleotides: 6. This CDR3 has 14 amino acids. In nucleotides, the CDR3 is TGTGCCAGTAGTCCGGGACTAGGAAACTACGAGCAGTACTCC. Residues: CASSPGLGNYEQYS.

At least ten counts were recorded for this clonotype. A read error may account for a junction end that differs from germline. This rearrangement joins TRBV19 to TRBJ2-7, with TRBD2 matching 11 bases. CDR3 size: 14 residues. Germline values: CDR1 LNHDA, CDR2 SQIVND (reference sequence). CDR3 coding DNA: TGTGCCAGTAGAATAGCGGGAGGGGCCTACGAGCAGTACTTC. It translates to CASRIAGGAYEQYF.

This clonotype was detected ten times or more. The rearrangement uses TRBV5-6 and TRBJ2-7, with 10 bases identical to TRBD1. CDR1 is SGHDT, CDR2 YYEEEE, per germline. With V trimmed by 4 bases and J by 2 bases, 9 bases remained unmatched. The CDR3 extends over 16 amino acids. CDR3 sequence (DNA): TGTGCCAGCAGCCCAGCTTTCGGGACAGGGGCCTACGAGCAGTACTTC. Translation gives CASSPAFGTGAYEQYF.

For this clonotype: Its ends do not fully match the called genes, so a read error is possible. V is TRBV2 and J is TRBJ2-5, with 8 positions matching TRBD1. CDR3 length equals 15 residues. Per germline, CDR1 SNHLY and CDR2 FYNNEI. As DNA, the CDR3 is TGTGCCAGCAGTGAAGTCTCAGGGGGCCGTGAGACCCAGCACTTC. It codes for CASSEVSGGRETQHF.

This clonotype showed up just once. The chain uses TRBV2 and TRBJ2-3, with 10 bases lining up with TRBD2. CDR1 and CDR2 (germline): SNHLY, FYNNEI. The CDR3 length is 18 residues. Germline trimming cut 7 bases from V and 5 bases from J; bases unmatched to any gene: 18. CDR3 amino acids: CASILTSGYKWREDTQYF. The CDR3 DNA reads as TGTGCCAGCATCCTGACTAGCGGGTACAAATGGAGAGAAGATACGCAGTATTTT.

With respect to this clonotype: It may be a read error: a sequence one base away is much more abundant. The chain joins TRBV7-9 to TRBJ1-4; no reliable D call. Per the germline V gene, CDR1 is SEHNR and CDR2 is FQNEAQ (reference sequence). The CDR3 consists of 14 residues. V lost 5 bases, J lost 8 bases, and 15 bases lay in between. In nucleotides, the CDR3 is TGTGCCAGCAGCCCTGGACTGGGATGGGAAAAACTGTTTTTT. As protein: CASSPGLGWEKLFF.

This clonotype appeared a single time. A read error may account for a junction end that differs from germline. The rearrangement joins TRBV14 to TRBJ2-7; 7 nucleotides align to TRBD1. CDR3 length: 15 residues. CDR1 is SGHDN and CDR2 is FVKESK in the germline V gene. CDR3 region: CASRQLGQNWGEQYF. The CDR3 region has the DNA TGTGCCAGCCGCCAACTGGGACAGAATTGGGGCGAGCAGTACTTC. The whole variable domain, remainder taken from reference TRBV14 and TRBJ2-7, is EAGVTQFPSHSVIEKGQTVTLRCDPISGHDNLYWYRRVMGKEIKFLLHFVKESKQDESGMPNNRFLAERTGGTYSTLKVQPAELEDSGVYFCASRQLGQNWGEQYFGPGTRLTVT.

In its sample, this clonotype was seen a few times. In nucleotides, the CDR3 is TGTGCCAGCACTGCTACTAGAATGGGGGACAATGAGCAGTTCTTC. The encoded protein is CASTATRMGDNEQFF. V gene TRBV5-4 combines with J gene TRBJ2-1, with D perhaps given as TRBD1 or TRBD2 (5 bases each). Trimming pared 6 bases from V and 5 bases from J, leaving 18 bases between. The CDR3 covers 15 residues. The germline CDR1 and CDR2 sequences are SGHNT and YYREEE (reference sequence).

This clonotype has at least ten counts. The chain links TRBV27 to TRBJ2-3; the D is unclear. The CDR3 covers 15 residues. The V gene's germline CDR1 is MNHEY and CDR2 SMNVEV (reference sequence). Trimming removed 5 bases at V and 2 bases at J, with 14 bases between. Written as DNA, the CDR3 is TGTGCCAGCAGTCCCCTAGGGTCGTACACAGATACGCAGTATTTT. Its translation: CASSPLGSYTDTQYF.